The clone carrying this T cell receptor beta chain was seen more than once but under ten times. Germline loops: CDR1 MNHEY, CDR2 SVGAGI. V was clipped by 0 bases and J by 5 bases, with 4 bases between them. CDR3 length: 13 residues. In TCRdb, the RT-PCR reads were re-called with MiXCR into one record per CDR3 protein. The table records about 200,000 distinct CDR3 sequences, roughly 40% of them present only once. The sample belongs to a study of patients and donors after allogeneic stem cell transplantation. The chain carries TRBV6-5 and TRBJ2-2, with D hard to call. The clonotype was recovered from a human donor who was either an allogeneic HSCT recipient or a stem cell or donor lymphocyte infusion donor (not recorded which). It is not recorded whose cells these are; they may come from a transplant donor. The sample was blood, either unsorted or a sorted T cell fraction (not recorded which). The CDR3, as DNA: TGTGCCAGCAGTTACTCGGAGACCGGGGAGCTGTTTTTT. Translating it yields CASSYSETGELFF.